This paragraph covers one TCR beta chain sequence. There were only Caucasian adults among the donors, and all lived in Nashville, Tennessee. Germline CDR1 SNHLY, CDR2 FYNNEI. Trimming cost V 5 bases and J 0 bases, with 12 bases left between them. CDR3 length: 15 residues. The data belong to a study of shared clonotypes between healthy human individuals. The data were produced by immunoSEQ multiplex PCR, yet TCRdb's version contains in-frame clones alone and is incomplete. The table records about 2.4 million clones, 90% to 95% of them present only once. The TCR sequence derives from a man aged 18 to 29 in good health. The source material was naive CD4+ T cells sorted from blood. The subset is: CD45RA+ positively selected. V usage is TRBV2 and J usage is TRBJ2-3; D might be TRBD2 (5 bases). The CDR3 spells CASSRRDQSTDTQYF. CDR3 nucleotide sequence: TGTGCCAGCAGTCGCCGGGATCAGAGCACAGATACGCAGTATTTT.